The rows below give T cell receptor beta chains drawn from one sample of a study of long-term antiretroviral therapy in people with HIV. The repertoire was sequenced with immunoSEQ multiplex PCR; TCRdb's copy has only in-frame clones and lacks some. Of 31,000 or so clones in the sample, less than 90% were seen once. The sequencing used unsorted PBMCs, collected approximately 5 years before starting antiretroviral therapy. Every receptor here comes from a man aged 45-65 years with HIV. The CDR3 runs from the conserved cysteine through the conserved F or W. D genes are given only for firm matches. The size field is filled for only some rows; it gives once, few, many or a size class.

TRBJ2-7 | - | - | TRBV30 | TGTGCCTGGAGTAGTCTGCTGGCGAGATCCTACGAGCAGTACTTC | CAWSSLLARSYEQYF
TRBJ1-2 | - | - | TRBV5-5 | TGTGCCAGCAGCCACCGACAGACCAGCTATGGCTACACCTTC | CASSHRQTSYGYTF
TRBJ2-7 | - | TRBD2 | TRBV7-8 | TGTGCCAGCAGCACGAGCGGGAGGTCTGCCCACGAGCAGTACTTC | CASSTSGRSAHEQYF
TRBJ2-5 | - | TRBD2 | TRBV11-2 | TGTGCCAGCAGCCTAGCGGGGGACCAGTACTTC | CASSLAGDQYF
TRBJ2-1 | - | - | TRBV6-1 | TGTGCCAGCAGTGAACAGGCTAGCCACTCCTACAATGAGCAGTTCTTC | CASSEQASHSYNEQFF
TRBJ2-1 | - | TRBD2 | TRBV5-6 | TGTGCCAGCAGCTTGGGGGAGGGTGAGCAGTTCTTC | CASSLGEGEQFF
TRBJ2-7 | - | - | TRBV4-3 | TGCGCCAGCAGCCAAGAACTAACACGGGGTCCCAGAGCCTACGAGCAGTACTTC | CASSQELTRGPRAYEQYF
TRBJ1-1 | - | - | TRBV10-3 | TGTGCCATCAGAACTCAACAAGGTAGCACTGAAGCTTTCTTT | CAIRTQQGSTEAFF
TRBJ2-5 | - | TRBD2 | TRBV7-2 | TGTGCCAGCAGTCGCGTAGCGGGACTTTCCCAAGAGACCCAGTACTTC | CASSRVAGLSQETQYF
TRBJ2-7 | - | - | TRBV6-1 | TGTGCCAGCGGCAGGGGCCCCTACGAGCAGTACTTC | CASGRGPYEQYF
TRBJ1-6 | - | - | TRBV4-1 | TGCGCCAGCAGCCAAGACAGCCGCTCCTATAATTCACCCCTCCACTTT | CASSQDSRSYNSPLHF
TRBJ2-7 | - | - | TRBV5-6 | TGTGCCAGCAGCTTGGCCGGGGGCTCCTACGAGCAGTACTTC | CASSLAGGSYEQYF
TRBJ1-4 | - | - | TRBV15 | TGTGCCACCAGCACACGTGAAGGACAGTCCGATTTT | CATSTREGQSDF
TRBJ1-2 | - | TRBD1 | TRBV13 | TGTGCCAGCAGCTTAGATGAGGCAGGGGGCCGTTACTATGGCTACACCTTC | CASSLDEAGGRYYGYTF
TRBJ1-2 | once | TRBD1 | TRBV5-1 | TGCGCCAGCAGCTGGGGACAGGGGTCCCGCTATGGCTACACCTTC | CASSWGQGSRYGYTF
TRBJ2-3 | - | - | TRBV27 | TGTGCCAGCAGTTTAGACCGCATACGTTCTAGCACAGATACGCAGTATTTT | CASSLDRIRSSTDTQYF
TRBJ2-7 | - | - | TRBV6-5 | TGTGCCAGCAGTTTAGGATACGAGCAGTACTTC | CASSLGYEQYF
TRBJ1-4 | - | - | TRBV10-3 | TGTGCCATCAGTGAGTCCAGGGAAAAACTGTTTTTT | CAISESREKLFF
TRBJ2-2 | once | TRBD2 | TRBV28 | TGTGCCAGCAGTCTAGCGGGGGTAAAAACCGGGGAGCTGTTTTTT | CASSLAGVKTGELFF
TRBJ1-2 | - | - | TRBV6-5 | TGTGCCAGCACCCACCGCGGGCAGGGGCACTATGGCTACACCTTC | CASTHRGQGHYGYTF
TRBJ1-2 | - | - | TRBV30 | TGTGCCTTCCGGGCCCAAGCTTTCTATGGCTACACCTTC | CAFRAQAFYGYTF
TRBJ2-7 | - | TRBD2 | TRBV11-2 | TGTGCCAGCAGCTTAGAATATGGGCTAGCGGGGGACTCCTCCTACGAGCAGTACTTC | CASSLEYGLAGDSSYEQYF
TRBJ2-7 | - | TRBD1 | TRBV6-5 | TGTGCCAGCAGTTATACGGCAGGGGGCAATTACGAGCAGTACTTC | CASSYTAGGNYEQYF
TRBJ2-2 | - | - | TRBV19 | TGTGCCAGTAGTATATCTCCGATGCGCAACAGCGGCGCTAACACCGGGGAGCTGTTTTTT | CASSISPMRNSGANTGELFF
TRBJ2-3 | few | - | TRBV6-6 | TGTGCCAGCAGTTACGATACGCAGTATTTT | CASSYDTQYF
TRBJ2-1 | once | TRBD2 | TRBV11-2 | TGTGCCAGCAGCTTAACCGAAACCCTGACTAGCGGGAGATACAATGAGCAGTTCTTC | CASSLTETLTSGRYNEQFF
TRBJ2-7 | - | TRBD1 | TRBV11-1 | TGTGCCAGCAGCTCAAACCGGGACAGGGTCTACGAGCAGTACTTC | CASSSNRDRVYEQYF
TRBJ2-3 | - | - | TRBV5-6 | TGTGCCAGCAGCTTATGGGGGGATACGCAGTATTTT | CASSLWGDTQYF
TRBJ2-7 | - | - | TRBV7-2 | TGTGCCAGCAGCTTTAGGAGCGGCACCGGCACCTACGAGCAGTACTTC | CASSFRSGTGTYEQYF
TRBJ2-3 | - | - | TRBV2 | TGTGCCAGCGGGGTCACAACAGATACGCAGTATTTT | CASGVTTDTQYF
TRBJ1-2 | - | TRBD1 | TRBV5-8 | TGTGCCAGCAGACAGGGGCGGCCTTATGGCTACACCTTC | CASRQGRPYGYTF
TRBJ2-7 | once | - | TRBV5-4 | TGTGCCAGCAGCCCCCAGCTTACGGACTACGAGCAGTACTTC | CASSPQLTDYEQYF
TRBJ1-4 | - | TRBD1 | TRBV19 | TGTGCCAGTAGTCCCCGGGACAGCGAGTATAATGAAAAACTGTTTTTT | CASSPRDSEYNEKLFF
TRBJ1-1 | few | TRBD1 | TRBV5-6 | TGTGCCAGCAGCGTGGGACAGCCAGAAGCTTTCTTT | CASSVGQPEAFF
TRBJ1-5 | - | - | TRBV7-9 | TGTGCCAGCAGCTCTGGGCCACTCCAGCATTTT | CASSSGPLQHF
TRBJ1-5 | - | TRBD1 | TRBV7-3 | TGTGCCAGCAGCCGGACAGGGGGCGACCAGCCCCAGCATTTT | CASSRTGGDQPQHF
TRBJ2-1 | - | TRBD2 | TRBV7-2 | TGTGCCAGCAGCCCCGACGGGAGGTATAATGAGCAGTTCTTC | CASSPDGRYNEQFF
TRBJ1-2 | - | - | TRBV19 | TGTGCCAGTAGTATGCCCGGCAGGGACCATGGCTACACCTTC | CASSMPGRDHGYTF
TRBJ2-3 | - | TRBD2 | TRBV5-1 | TGCGCCAGCAGCCTCGGGGGGGGCCCAGATACGCAGTATTTT | CASSLGGGPDTQYF
TRBJ1-2 | - | - | TRBV10-3 | TGTGCCATCAAGGACGGTAACTATGGCTACACCTTC | CAIKDGNYGYTF
TRBJ2-1 | - | - | TRBV7-3 | TGTGCCAGCAGCTTATGGGGGGGGGCTAGGAATGAGCAGTTCTTC | CASSLWGGARNEQFF
TRBJ2-1 | once | - | TRBV4-1 | TGCGCCAGCAGCCAAGATACCCGTTGGGGGCATGAGCAGTTCTTC | CASSQDTRWGHEQFF
TRBJ2-1 | - | - | TRBV29-1 | TGCAGCGTGGCGCCGGAAATAAATGAGCAGTTCTTC | CSVAPEINEQFF
TRBJ2-6 | once | - | TRBV19 | TGTGCCAGTAGGTGGGGTTCTGGGGCCAACGTCCTGACTTTC | CASRWGSGANVLTF
TRBJ1-1 | - | - | TRBV7-9 | TGTGCCAGCAGCTTAGTAGGGGTTGAAGCTTTCTTT | CASSLVGVEAFF
TRBJ1-2 | - | - | TRBV28 | TGTGCCAGCAGCCCCCTCAGTGAACTTAACTATGGCTACACCTTC | CASSPLSELNYGYTF
TRBJ1-3 | - | - | TRBV11-2 | TGTGCCAGCAGCCCGGGGACCGGGATGAGCTCTGGAAACACCATATATTTT | CASSPGTGMSSGNTIYF